The clone carrying this T cell receptor (beta chain) has a single count. The record originates from a study of blood T cell repertoires in COVID-19. The germline V gene has CDR1 SGHRS and CDR2 YFSETQ. The ends were cut back, 5 bases at V and 2 bases at J, with 16 bases in the middle. The CDR3 has 15 residues. Clones were sequenced by immunoSEQ multiplex PCR, and TCRdb holds only the in-frame ones, with some missing. Among about 290,000 clones listed, 75% to 90% were seen once. V and J are TRBV5-1 and TRBJ1-1; the D gene is possibly TRBD1 (5 bases). Sequenced sample: peripheral blood. The receptor comes from a middle-aged man with acute or convalescent COVID-19. CDR3 sequence (DNA): TGCGCCAGCAGTCGCGGGACCGCCATCAACACTGAAGCTTTCTTT. This codes for CASSRGTAINTEAFF.